Shown below are 27 T cell receptor beta chains from a single sample sequenced in a study of identical twins. One entry per CDR3 protein, called by TCRdb with MiXCR from the 5' RACE reads. Among around 300,000 distinct CDR3 sequences listed, roughly 8.6% were seen once. Separately, the same data were catalogued under a study of yellow fever vaccine responses in identical twins.

Sequenced material: memory (CD45RO+) T cells sorted from blood. These receptors all come from a woman younger than 30 in good health.

This chain uses TRBV6-1 with TRBJ2-3; 12 bases are a match to TRBD2. V gave up 11 bases and J gave up 8 bases; unmatched junction bases: 8. The CDR3 runs 13 residues. Germline V gene lookup returns CDR1 MNHNS and CDR2 SASEGT. CDR3 loop: CASSGGAVGTQYF. The CDR3 bases are TGTGCCTCTAGCGGGGGGGCGGTAGGTACGCAGTATTTT.

The table lists this clonotype with a few counts. The chain joins TRBV4-2 to TRBJ2-5; weak D call: TRBD2 (5 bases). Germline V gene data show CDR1 as LGHNA and CDR2 as YNFKEQ. The CDR3 consists of 14 residues. V lost 3 bases and J lost 4, with 12 bases in between. CDR3 DNA sequence: TGTGCCAGCAGCCACGGGGATATCTCAGAGACCCAGTACTTC. Its translation is CASSHGDISETQYF.

In this sample, this clonotype turned up many times. Germline and junction disagree at one end, which may indicate a read error. This chain uses TRBV20-1 with TRBJ2-5; no clear D gene. The CDR3 loop spans 16 amino acids. The germline V gene encodes CDR1 DFQATT and CDR2 SNEGSKA (reference sequence). The CDR3 sequence is CSARDSRLASQGTQYF. The CDR3 DNA reads as TGCAGTGCTAGAGATTCACGACTTGCCTCCCAAGGGACCCAGTACTTC.

The CDR3 DNA reads TGTGCCAGCACCCCGGAAGAGACCCAGTACTTC. Protein sequence: CASTPEETQYF. The rearrangement uses TRBV2 and TRBJ2-5; D remains unclear. Germline lookup yields CDR1 SNHLY and CDR2 FYNNEI. V was shortened by 7 bases and J by 3 bases, with 6 bases between the two germline ends. The CDR3 extends over 11 amino acids.

This clonotype has at least ten counts. The V call is TRBV5-1, the J call TRBJ2-3, with TRBD2 matching 8 bases. The germline V gene has CDR1 SGHRS and CDR2 YFSETQ. The CDR3 is made up of 16 amino acids. Losses at the gene ends were 3 bases for V and 4 bases for J; bases not matched to a gene: 10. The CDR3 nucleotides read TGCGCCAGCAGCTCAAAACGGAGCGGGAGCCCAGATACGCAGTATTTT. It encodes CASSSKRSGSPDTQYF.

The chain links TRBV4-1 to TRBJ2-7; 8 bases are a match to TRBD2. The CDR3 runs to 18 residues. After removal of 0 bases from V and 4 bases from J, the junction contained 14 bases not matched to a gene. Germline V lookup: CDR1 MGHRA, CDR2 YSYEKL. The CDR3 region has the DNA TGCGCCAGCAGCCAAGACCTCGGGGTAGCGGGAATAGGTTACGAGCAGTACTTC. This gives the protein CASSQDLGVAGIGYEQYF.

This clonotype was seen many times. The V call is TRBV5-1, the J call TRBJ2-2; maybe TRBD1 (6 bases). With 6 bases removed from V and 1 base from J, the gap between germline ends came to 16 bases. CDR3 length: 16 amino acids. Germline V gene sequence: CDR1 SGHRS, CDR2 YFSETQ. DNA of the CDR3: TGCGCCAGCACCCGAGGGGGATCCCGGAACACCGGGGAGCTGTTTTTT. Translation gives CASTRGGSRNTGELFF.

In this sample, this clonotype turned up a few times. The chain recombines TRBV18 with TRBJ2-7, with TRBD2 matching over 7 bases. This CDR3 has 16 residues. The V and J ends lost 6 bases and 0 bases, in that order; junction bases with no gene match: 11. Germline values: CDR1 KGHSH, CDR2 LQKENI. CDR3 in DNA: TGTGCCAGCTCGCGAGGACTAGTCGGGAGCTCCTACGAGCAGTACTTC. Amino acids: CASSRGLVGSSYEQYF.

This clonotype was picked up a small number of times. The chain has TRBV25-1 and TRBJ2-7; 10 bases map to TRBD2. CDR1 and CDR2 from the germline V gene are MGHDK and SYGVNS. Trimming took 6 bases from V and 3 from J; bases not matched to a gene: 2. This CDR3 comprises 13 residues. Here the CDR3 reads CASRLAGDYEQYF. The CDR3 coding sequence is TGTGCCAGCAGGCTAGCGGGGGACTACGAGCAGTACTTC.

This clonotype was detected ten times or more. The rearrangement joins TRBV28 to TRBJ2-7, with 7 bases aligning to TRBD1. Germline V lookup: CDR1 MDHEN, CDR2 SYDVKM. The junction had 11 bases not matched to a gene; V was cut back by 5 bases and J by 1 base. The length of the CDR3 is 16 residues. DNA for the CDR3: TGTGCCAGCAGTCCCTCGACAGGGAAGGGTTCCTACGAGCAGTACTTC. Translation: CASSPSTGKGSYEQYF.

This chain connects TRBV7-8 to TRBJ2-7; 14 bases agree with TRBD2. Germline CDR1 and CDR2: SGHVS and FQNEAQ. The CDR3 spans 16 residues. Trimming removed 3 bases from V and 5 bases from J; junction bases left unmatched: 6. The CDR3 spells CASSLGTSGSFHEQYF. CDR3 nucleotide sequence: TGTGCCAGCAGCTTGGGGACTAGCGGGAGCTTCCACGAGCAGTACTTC.

This clonotype was picked up a small number of times. The chain employs TRBV12-3 or TRBV12-4 and TRBJ1-2; D is possibly TRBD1 (5 bases). This CDR3 is 13 amino acids long. V dropped 7 bases and J dropped 3 bases, with 12 bases sitting between them. As DNA, the CDR3 is TGTGCCAGCACATTGGGGCCCCACTATGGCTACACCTTC. It yields the protein CASTLGPHYGYTF.

This clonotype was observed many times. The gene calls are TRBV20-1 and TRBJ2-1; possible D gene TRBD2, 7 bases. Germline CDR1 reads DFQATT; CDR2 reads SNEGSKA (reference sequence). The CDR3 loop spans 15 amino acids. V lost 6 bases and J lost 7, with 22 bases in between. CDR3 residues: CSATLMAGRGNEQFF. The CDR3 DNA reads as TGCAGTGCAACCCTAATGGCTGGGAGGGGGAATGAGCAGTTCTTC.

V gene TRBV7-8 combines with J gene TRBJ2-7, with D unclear. Germline loops: CDR1 SGHVS, CDR2 FQNEAQ. This CDR3 is built from 15 residues. The germline V and J ends were trimmed by 1 base and 2 bases, with 12 bases remaining between them. This chain's CDR3 is CASSLVPVATYEQYF. In DNA form, the CDR3 reads TGTGCCAGCAGCTTAGTCCCTGTCGCGACCTACGAGCAGTACTTC.

This clonotype showed up many times. This rearrangement joins TRBV10-2 to TRBJ1-2; 9 nucleotides agree with TRBD1. Trimming removed 6 bases from V and 1 base from J; junction bases left unmatched: 3. Germline CDR1 reads WSHSY; CDR2 reads SAAADI. The CDR3 has 14 residues. Written as DNA, the CDR3 is TGCGCCAGCAGCAACAGGGGGCTTAACTATGGCTACACCTTC. It specifies CASSNRGLNYGYTF.

This clonotype showed up many times. The gene calls are TRBV20-1 and TRBJ1-2, with D unclear. The CDR3 is 13 residues long. The germline CDR1 and CDR2 sequences are DFQATT and SNEGSKA (reference sequence). Trimming took 0 bases from V and 1 from J, leaving 6 bases between them. As DNA, the CDR3 is TGCAGTGCTAGAGAGTCAGATAACTATGGCTACACCTTC. Residues: CSARESDNYGYTF.

V is TRBV11-2 and J is TRBJ2-3; the D is unclear. Germline V gene sequence: CDR1 SGHAT, CDR2 FQNNGV. CDR3 length: 17 residues. V dropped 2 bases and J dropped 0 bases, with 15 bases sitting between them. CDR3 nucleotide sequence: TGTGCCAGCAGCTTAAGTTCAGGCTTTTATAGCACAGATACGCAGTATTTT. As protein: CASSLSSGFYSTDTQYF.

This clonotype was detected ten times or more. V is TRBV5-5 and J is TRBJ2-7, with 7 bases aligning to TRBD2. The CDR3 has 15 amino acids. The V gene's germline CDR1 is SGHKS and CDR2 YYEKEE (reference sequence). V lost 4 bases, J lost 5 bases, and 12 bases stayed unmatched. CDR3 sequence: CASSRDTGGLDEQYV. The CDR3 region has the DNA TGTGCCAGCAGCCGGGATACGGGGGGTCTCGACGAGCAGTACGTC.

This clonotype was counted only a few times. V gene TRBV15 combines with J gene TRBJ2-3, with D possibly TRBD2 on 5 matching bases. CDR3 length equals 16 residues. Trimming left V 1 base short and J 2 bases short, with 13 bases between. The V gene's germline CDR1 is LNHNV and CDR2 YYDKDF (reference sequence). CDR3 sequence (DNA): TGTGCCACCAGCAGAGTCCCGGGGTCCCTCACAGATACGCAGTATTTT. It encodes CATSRVPGSLTDTQYF. Using reference TRBV15 and TRBJ2-3 for the parts outside the CDR3, the full variable domain is DAMVIQNPRYQVTQFGKPVTLSCSQTLNHNVMYWYQQKSSQAPKLLFHYYDKDFNNEADTPDNFQSRRPNTSFCFLDIRSPGLGDTAMYLCATSRVPGSLTDTQYFGPGTRLTVL.

The table lists this clonotype with a few counts. The chain is built from TRBV7-9 and TRBJ2-1; D unresolved. There are 17 residues in the CDR3. The germline V gene has CDR1 SEHNR and CDR2 FQNEAQ (reference sequence). Trimming shortened V by 0 bases and J by 8 bases, and 20 bases separated the two germline ends. The CDR3: CASSLALGKTSSYEQFF. The DNA of the CDR3 is TGTGCCAGCAGCTTAGCGCTGGGCAAAACGAGTAGCTATGAGCAGTTCTTC.

The chain links TRBV2 to TRBJ2-1, with 14 nucleotides matching TRBD2. Germline trimming cut 6 bases from V and 0 bases from J; bases unmatched to any gene: 7. Germline V lookup: CDR1 SNHLY, CDR2 FYNNEI. CDR3 size: 18 residues. As DNA, the CDR3 is TGTGCCAGCAGCGAGGGACTAGCGGGAGAGCTCTCCTACAATGAGCAGTTCTTC. It codes for CASSEGLAGELSYNEQFF. Looking up the rest from reference TRBV2 and TRBJ2-1 gives the full variable domain: EPEVTQTPSHQVTQMGQEVILRCVPISNHLYFYWYRQILGQKVEFLVSFYNNEISEKSEIFDDQFSVERPDGSNFTLKIRSTKLEDSAMYFCASSEGLAGELSYNEQFFGPGTRLTVL.

The rearrangement joins TRBV6-1 to TRBJ1-1; TRBD1 matches 9 bases. This CDR3 is built from 17 residues. The germline V gene encodes CDR1 MNHNS and CDR2 SASEGT. The ends lost 4 bases at V and 4 bases at J; junction bases unmatched: 13. The CDR3 nucleotides read TGTGCCAGCAGTGGAGGTCCCCTATTACAGGGGGCCACTGAAGCTTTCTTT. It translates to CASSGGPLLQGATEAFF.

In this sample, this clonotype turned up a few times. The chain employs TRBV2 and TRBJ2-1; D gene unclear. Germline CDR1 is SNHLY and CDR2 is FYNNEI. Between the trimmed V and J ends, which lost 0 bases and 4 bases, there was a span of 7 bases. This CDR3 region has 14 residues. The CDR3 loop reads CASSEATPYNEQFF. The CDR3 DNA reads as TGTGCCAGCAGTGAAGCGACGCCTTACAATGAGCAGTTCTTC.

This clonotype appeared many times. The chain employs TRBV2 and TRBJ2-7; 7 nucleotides line up with TRBD1. V lost 4 bases and J lost 4; bases outside the gene matches: 10. The V gene's germline CDR1 is SNHLY and CDR2 FYNNEI. The CDR3 loop spans 15 amino acids. The CDR3 sequence: CASSATTGRGYEQYF. CDR3 nucleotides: TGTGCCAGCAGTGCTACGACAGGGAGAGGATACGAGCAGTACTTC. Supplemented by reference TRBV2 and TRBJ2-7, the full variable domain reads EPEVTQTPSHQVTQMGQEVILRCVPISNHLYFYWYRQILGQKVEFLVSFYNNEISEKSEIFDDQFSVERPDGSNFTLKIRSTKLEDSAMYFCASSATTGRGYEQYFGPGTRLTVT.

In this sample, this clonotype turned up a few times. The V and J genes are TRBV28 and TRBJ1-6, with D hard to call. Germline V gene lookup returns CDR1 MDHEN and CDR2 SYDVKM. CDR3 length: 17 amino acids. V lost 5 bases to trimming and J lost 7 bases, with 21 bases between them. The CDR3 spells CASSPPWVVTENSPLHF. The CDR3 coding sequence is TGTGCCAGCAGTCCCCCCTGGGTGGTTACCGAGAATTCACCCCTCCACTTT.

Notes on this clonotype: This may stem from a read error, because a much larger clone lies one nucleotide away. This chain joins TRBV4-1 and TRBJ2-5, with a tentative D call TRBD1 (6 bases). Germline assignment: CDR1 MGHRA and CDR2 YSYEKL. Trimming stripped 0 bases from V and 7 bases from J, with 9 bases between. CDR3 length: 13 amino acids. The CDR3 protein is CASSQDRGRTQYF. The CDR3 coding sequence is TGCGCCAGCAGCCAAGACAGGGGAAGGACCCAGTACTTC.

This clonotype was observed many times. The V call is TRBV5-1, the J call TRBJ2-7, with 11 nucleotides matching TRBD2. Germline lookup yields CDR1 SGHRS and CDR2 YFSETQ. Losses at the gene ends were 2 bases for V and 3 bases for J; bases not matched to a gene: 7. The CDR3 spans 16 residues. The DNA for the CDR3 is TGCGCCAGCAGCTTCACCGGGACTAGCGGAGACTACGAGCAGTACTTC. This codes for CASSFTGTSGDYEQYF.